A selection of T cell receptor beta chains follows, all from one sample in a study of cytomegalovirus exposure and HLA in healthy donors. Data came from immunoSEQ multiplex PCR; TCRdb stores just in-frame clones and leaves some out. The table records some 130,000 clones, around 10% of them present only once. Sequences were obtained from PBMCs. The receptors were sampled from a middle-aged woman in good health and CMV-seropositive. Both conserved end residues are part of each CDR3. A D gene is named only where the DNA matches it firmly. Only part of the rows carry a size: once, few, many, or a class if the clone is expanded.

length: 15; J: TRBJ1-5; D: TRBD1; size: -; V: TRBV6-1; DNA: TGTGCCAGCAGGGTGGGACAGGGGGGCATTCAGCCCCAGCATTTT; CDR3: CASRVGQGGIQPQHF
length: 16; J: TRBJ2-2; D: -; size: -; V: TRBV27; DNA: TGTGCCAGCAGTCTAAGGGGGGGGTTGAACACCGGGGAGCTGTTTTTT; CDR3: CASSLRGGLNTGELFF
length: 14; J: TRBJ2-5; D: TRBD2; size: few; V: TRBV4-2; DNA: TGTGCCAGCAGCCCTAGCGGGAGTCAAGAGACCCAGTACTTC; CDR3: CASSPSGSQETQYF
length: 12; J: TRBJ1-1; D: -; size: few; V: TRBV5-1; DNA: TGCGCCAGCAGAGGGACATTCACTGAAGCTTTCTTT; CDR3: CASRGTFTEAFF
length: 13; J: TRBJ1-4; D: TRBD1; size: -; V: TRBV19; DNA: TGTGCCGCAAGTAGGACAGGGGGTGAAAAACTGTTTTTT; CDR3: CAASRTGGEKLFF
length: 15; J: TRBJ2-6; D: -; size: -; V: TRBV7-2; DNA: TGTGCCAGCAGGTCTGACAGATCTGGGGCCAACGCCCTGCCTTTC; CDR3: CASRSDRSGANALPF
length: 16; J: TRBJ2-1; D: -; size: few; V: TRBV15; DNA: TGTGCCACCAGCACCTCCTCATTCAGCTCCTACAATGAGCAGTTCTTC; CDR3: CATSTSSFSSYNEQFF
length: 12; J: TRBJ1-2; D: -; size: -; V: TRBV27; DNA: TGTGCCAGCAGGGAGGCTCCTCATGGCTACACCTTC; CDR3: CASREAPHGYTF
length: 12; J: TRBJ2-7; D: -; size: -; V: TRBV7-9; DNA: TGTGCCAGCAGCGGCAGAACCTACGAGCAGTACTTC; CDR3: CASSGRTYEQYF
length: 15; J: TRBJ1-1; D: TRBD1; size: few; V: TRBV5-6; DNA: TGTGCCAGCAGACACGAAAGACAGGGCTGGTCTGAAGCTTTCTTT; CDR3: CASRHERQGWSEAFF
length: 12; J: TRBJ1-3; D: -; size: -; V: TRBV19; DNA: TGTGCCAGTAGTATAGGTCCTAACACCATATATTTT; CDR3: CASSIGPNTIYF
length: 15; J: TRBJ1-6; D: TRBD1; size: -; V: TRBV27; DNA: TGTGCCACCTCCTCCCGACAGGGCCCAAATTCACCCCTCCACTTT; CDR3: CATSSRQGPNSPLHF
length: 14; J: TRBJ2-7; D: -; size: -; V: TRBV4-1; DNA: TGCGCCAGCAGCTTCGCCGGGAACTCCTACGAGCAGTACTTC; CDR3: CASSFAGNSYEQYF
length: 16; J: TRBJ2-7; D: TRBD2; size: few; V: TRBV6-6; DNA: TGTGCCAGCGCCGGAAACGTAGCGGGGGGATCCTACGAGCAGTACTTC; CDR3: CASAGNVAGGSYEQYF
length: 13; J: TRBJ1-1; D: -; size: few; V: TRBV7-2; DNA: TGTGCCAGCAGCTTGGGAGGTACGGTGGAAGCTTTCTTT; CDR3: CASSLGGTVEAFF
length: 13; J: TRBJ2-5; D: TRBD2; size: -; V: TRBV2; DNA: TGTGCCAGCTCTAGGGAGGGAAGCACGGAGCAGTACTTC; CDR3: CASSREGSTEQYF
length: 18; J: TRBJ2-2; D: -; size: few; V: TRBV23-1; DNA: TGCGCCAGCAGTCAATCAAGGACTACTTGCATTGAGACCGGGGAGCTGTTTTTT; CDR3: CASSQSRTTCIETGELFF
length: 16; J: TRBJ1-4; D: -; size: few; V: TRBV4-1; DNA: TGCGCCAGCAGTTCCGGGTTCGACCAACCGAATGAAAAACTGTTTTTT; CDR3: CASSSGFDQPNEKLFF
length: 14; J: TRBJ1-1; D: TRBD1; size: few; V: TRBV7-9; DNA: TGTGCCAGCAGCTTCCGGGACAGGGACACTGAAGCTTTCTTT; CDR3: CASSFRDRDTEAFF
length: 10; J: TRBJ2-7; D: -; size: -; V: TRBV2; DNA: TGTGCCAGCAGGAGCTACGAGCAGTACTTC; CDR3: CASRSYEQYF
length: 12; J: TRBJ2-5; D: -; size: -; V: TRBV7-2; DNA: TGTGCCAGCAGCCCCTTCGTGGGGTGGGGCCACTTC; CDR3: CASSPFVGWGHF
length: 17; J: TRBJ1-1; D: TRBD1; size: few; V: TRBV7-3; DNA: TGTGCCAGCAGCCTTAGGGACAGGGGGGTCGGGGACACTGAAGCTTTCTTT; CDR3: CASSLRDRGVGDTEAFF
length: 17; J: TRBJ2-1; D: -; size: few; V: TRBV29-1; DNA: TGCAGCGTTAAGGGGGGGGTGGCTAGCGGCCGTCAAAATGAGCAGTTCTTC; CDR3: CSVKGGVASGRQNEQFF